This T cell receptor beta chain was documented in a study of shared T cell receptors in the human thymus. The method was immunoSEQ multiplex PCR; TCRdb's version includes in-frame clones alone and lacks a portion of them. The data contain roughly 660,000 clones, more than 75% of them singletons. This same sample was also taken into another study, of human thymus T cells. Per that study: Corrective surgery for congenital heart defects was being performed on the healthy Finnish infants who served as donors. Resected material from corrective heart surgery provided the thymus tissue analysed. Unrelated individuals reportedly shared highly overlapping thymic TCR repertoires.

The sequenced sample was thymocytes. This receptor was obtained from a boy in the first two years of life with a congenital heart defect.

The CDR3 here is CASSHRGNTGELFF. The CDR3 DNA is TGTGCCAGCAGCCACAGGGGGAACACCGGGGAGCTGTTTTTT. V and J are TRBV11-2 and TRBJ2-2; 7 nucleotides agree with TRBD1. Trimming removed 5 bases from V and 1 base from J; junction bases left unmatched: 1. Per germline, CDR1 SGHAT and CDR2 FQNNGV. This CDR3 is built from 14 residues.